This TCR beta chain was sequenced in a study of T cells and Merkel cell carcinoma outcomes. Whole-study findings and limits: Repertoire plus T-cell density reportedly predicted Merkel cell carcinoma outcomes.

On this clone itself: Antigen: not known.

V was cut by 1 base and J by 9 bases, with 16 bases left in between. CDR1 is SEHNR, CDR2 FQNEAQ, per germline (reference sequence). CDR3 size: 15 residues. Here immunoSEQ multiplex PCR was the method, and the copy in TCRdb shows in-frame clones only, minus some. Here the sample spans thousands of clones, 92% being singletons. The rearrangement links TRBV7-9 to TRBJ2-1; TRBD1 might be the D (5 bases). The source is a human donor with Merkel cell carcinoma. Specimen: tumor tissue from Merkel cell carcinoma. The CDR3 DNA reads TGTGCCAGCAGCTTAGGCTCCCCAGGGTCGGGTGAGCAGTTCTTC. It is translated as CASSLGSPGSGEQFF.